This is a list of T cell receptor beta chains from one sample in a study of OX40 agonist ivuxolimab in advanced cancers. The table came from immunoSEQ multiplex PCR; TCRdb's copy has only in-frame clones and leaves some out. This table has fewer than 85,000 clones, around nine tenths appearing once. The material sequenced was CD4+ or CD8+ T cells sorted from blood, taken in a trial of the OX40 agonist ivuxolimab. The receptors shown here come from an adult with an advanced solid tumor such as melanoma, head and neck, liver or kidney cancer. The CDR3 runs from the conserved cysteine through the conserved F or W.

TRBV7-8,CASSYDGGITYEQYF
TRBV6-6,CASSSYRDLDEKLFF
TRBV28,CASSPTGNSGNTIYF
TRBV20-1,CSARSSYEQYF
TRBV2,CASSAGSGRTDTQYF
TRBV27,CASSLGGGSGYTF
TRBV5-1,CASSSRQGRDEQFF
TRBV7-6,CASSSRGLQETQYF
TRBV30,CAWSDRGSGYTF
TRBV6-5,CASSYRGTGSTDTQYF
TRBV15,CATSRELTVPNTEAFF
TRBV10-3,CAITIGDSGNTIYF
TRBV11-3,CASSLGPSDTQYF
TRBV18,CASSQTSGIGETQYF
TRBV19,CATTDRAYEQFF
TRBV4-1,CASSQDERASYNEQFF
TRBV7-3,CASSSTGRGELFF
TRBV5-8,CASSFAQGAGTDTQYF
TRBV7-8,CASSLTGDSSYEQYF
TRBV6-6,CASKITGQGYQPQHF
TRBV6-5,CASSVSDRGLYEQYF
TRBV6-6,CASTLDRVGSNQPQHF
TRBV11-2,CASSPRRANTGELFF
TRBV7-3,CASRPDSNTGELFF
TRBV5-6,CASSRRTGQNQPQHF
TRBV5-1,CASSPRQGRTYEQYF
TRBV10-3,CAISRQLNTEAFF
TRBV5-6,CASSPPGEAFF
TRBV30,CAWSVGRYDGYTF
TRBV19,CASSIVSGNYGYTF
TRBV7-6,CASSLRGGATNEKLFF
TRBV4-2,CASSPGLDAGELFF
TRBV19,CASRGVGDEQFF
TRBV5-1,CASAASGGMNTEAFF
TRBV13,CASSYTGTNTQYF
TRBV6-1,CASSLDGYNEQFF